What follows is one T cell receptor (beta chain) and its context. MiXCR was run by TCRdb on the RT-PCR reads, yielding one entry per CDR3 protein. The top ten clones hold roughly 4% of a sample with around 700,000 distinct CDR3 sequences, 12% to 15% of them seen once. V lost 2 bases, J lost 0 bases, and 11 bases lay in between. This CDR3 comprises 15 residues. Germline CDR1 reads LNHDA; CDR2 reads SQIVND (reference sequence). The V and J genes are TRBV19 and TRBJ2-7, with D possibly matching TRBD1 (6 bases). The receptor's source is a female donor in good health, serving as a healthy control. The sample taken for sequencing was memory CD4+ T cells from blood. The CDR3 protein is CASSISDRSSYEQYF. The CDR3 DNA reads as TGTGCCAGTAGTATATCCGACAGGAGCTCCTACGAGCAGTACTTC.